This T cell receptor (beta chain) was sequenced in a study of shared clonotypes between healthy human individuals. Findings of the study overall: Non-shared clonotypes displayed generation probabilities falling below those of clonotypes present in all four donors.

CDR3 length: 13 amino acids. Germline assignment: CDR1 SEHNR and CDR2 FQNEAQ (reference sequence). This clone appeared a single time. Antigen: not known. The junction shows a germline mismatch at one end, possibly a read error. Assay used: immunoSEQ multiplex PCR; TCRdb lists only in-frame clones, some missing. The sample lists roughly 2.6 million clones; roughly 92% were seen once. The sequenced material came from naive CD4+ T cells sorted from blood. Documented subset: CD45RA+ positively selected. This receptor was taken from a man aged 18 to 29 in good health. The V gene is TRBV7-9, the J gene TRBJ2-7; the match to TRBD1 covers 9 bases. CDR3 sequence: CASSQKGQGRSGF. Here the CDR3 DNA reads TGTGCCAGCAGCCAGAAGGGACAGGGAAGAAGTGGCTTC. The variable domain in full, with the rest retrieved from reference TRBV7-9 and TRBJ2-7, is DTGVSQNPRHKITKRGQNVTFRCDPISEHNRLYWYRQTLGQGPEFLTYFQNEAQLEKSRLLSDRFSAERPKGSFSTLEIQRTEQGDSAMYLCASSQKGQGRSGFGPGTRLTVT.